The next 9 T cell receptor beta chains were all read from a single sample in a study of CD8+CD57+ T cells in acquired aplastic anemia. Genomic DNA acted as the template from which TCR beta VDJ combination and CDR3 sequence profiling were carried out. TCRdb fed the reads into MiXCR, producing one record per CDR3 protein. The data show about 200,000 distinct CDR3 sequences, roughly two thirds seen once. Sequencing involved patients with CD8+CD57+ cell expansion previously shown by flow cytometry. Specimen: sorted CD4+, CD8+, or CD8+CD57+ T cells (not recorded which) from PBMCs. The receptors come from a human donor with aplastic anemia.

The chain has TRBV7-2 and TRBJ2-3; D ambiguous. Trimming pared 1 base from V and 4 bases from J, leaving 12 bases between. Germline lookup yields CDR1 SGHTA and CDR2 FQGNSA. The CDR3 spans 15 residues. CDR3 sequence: CASSLGGFLADTQYF. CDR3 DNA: TGTGCCAGCAGCTTAGGTGGCTTCCTAGCAGATACGCAGTATTTT.

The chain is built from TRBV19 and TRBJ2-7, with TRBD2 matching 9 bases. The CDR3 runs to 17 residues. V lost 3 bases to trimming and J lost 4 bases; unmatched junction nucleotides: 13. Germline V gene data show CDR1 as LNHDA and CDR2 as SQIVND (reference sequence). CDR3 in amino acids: CASSIFLSGRGGYEQYF. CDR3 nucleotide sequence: TGTGCCAGTAGTATTTTCCTTAGCGGGAGAGGGGGTTACGAGCAGTACTTC.

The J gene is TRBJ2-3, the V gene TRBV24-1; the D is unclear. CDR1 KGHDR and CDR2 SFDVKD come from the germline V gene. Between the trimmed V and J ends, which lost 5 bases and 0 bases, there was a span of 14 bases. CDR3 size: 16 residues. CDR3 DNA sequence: TGTGCCACCAGTGCCCCTTCGGGTGGGAGCACAGATACGCAGTATTTT. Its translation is CATSAPSGGSTDTQYF.

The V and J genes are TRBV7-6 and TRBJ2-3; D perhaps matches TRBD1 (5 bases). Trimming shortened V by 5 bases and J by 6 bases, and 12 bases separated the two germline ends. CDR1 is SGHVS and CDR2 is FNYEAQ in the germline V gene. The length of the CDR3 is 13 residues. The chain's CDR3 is CASSPGPMDTQYF. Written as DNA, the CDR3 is TGTGCCAGCAGCCCAGGGCCAATGGATACGCAGTATTTT.

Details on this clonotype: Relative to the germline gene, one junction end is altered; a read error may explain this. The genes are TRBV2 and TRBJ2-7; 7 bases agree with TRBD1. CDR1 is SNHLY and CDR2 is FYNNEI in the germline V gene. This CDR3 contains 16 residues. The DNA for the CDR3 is TGTGCCACCAGTGACAGGACAGGTGGCCGTTTTTACGAGCAGTACTTC. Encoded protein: CATSDRTGGRFYEQYF.

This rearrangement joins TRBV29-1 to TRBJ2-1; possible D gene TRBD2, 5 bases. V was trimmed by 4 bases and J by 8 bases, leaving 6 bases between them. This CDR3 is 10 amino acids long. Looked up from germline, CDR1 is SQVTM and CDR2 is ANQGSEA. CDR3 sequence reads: CSVAGYEQFF. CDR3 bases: TGCAGCGTTGCGGGATATGAGCAGTTCTTC.

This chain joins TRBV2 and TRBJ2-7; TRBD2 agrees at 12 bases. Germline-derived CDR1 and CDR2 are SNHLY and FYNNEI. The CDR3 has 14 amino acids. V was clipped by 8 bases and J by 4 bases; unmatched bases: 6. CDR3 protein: CASGGLAGSYEQYF. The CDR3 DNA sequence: TGTGCCAGCGGCGGACTAGCGGGATCTTACGAGCAGTACTTC. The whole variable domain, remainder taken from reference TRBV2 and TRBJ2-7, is EPEVTQTPSHQVTQMGQEVILRCVPISNHLYFYWYRQILGQKVEFLVSFYNNEISEKSEIFDDQFSVERPDGSNFTLKIRSTKLEDSAMYFCASGGLAGSYEQYFGPGTRLTVT.

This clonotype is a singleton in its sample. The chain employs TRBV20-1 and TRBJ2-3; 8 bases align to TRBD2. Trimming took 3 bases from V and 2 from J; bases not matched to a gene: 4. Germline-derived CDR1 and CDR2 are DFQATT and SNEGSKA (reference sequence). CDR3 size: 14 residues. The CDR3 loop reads CSASRGGHTDTQYF. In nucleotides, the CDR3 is TGCAGTGCTAGTCGGGGGGGCCACACAGATACGCAGTATTTT.

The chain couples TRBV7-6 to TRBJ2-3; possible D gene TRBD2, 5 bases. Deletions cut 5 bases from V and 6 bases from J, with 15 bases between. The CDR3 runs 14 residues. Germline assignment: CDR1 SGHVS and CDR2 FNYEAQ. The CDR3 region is CASSRLPTVDTQYF. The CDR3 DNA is TGTGCCAGCAGCCGACTACCGACGGTGGATACGCAGTATTTT.